These T cell receptor beta chains were read from a single sample in a study of human T cells and chemical hapten exposure. TCRdb processed the RACE reads anew with MiXCR; each CDR3 protein has one entry. In the table there are approximately 50,000 distinct CDR3 sequences, approximately 10% of which are singletons. Specimen: whole blood, collected in connection with sensitization to the hapten diphenylcyclopropenone (DPC). The receptors here all came from a woman between 25 and 40 years old with alopecia areata. Some clones in this sample may be carry-over from other donors' samples. CDR3s include the opening cysteine and the closing phenylalanine or tryptophan. D genes are given only for firm matches. Part of the rows lack a size; the others show once, few, many or a class for expanded clones.

- many TRBJ1-2 TRBV27 CASSLSRRNYGYTF TGTGCCAGCAGTTTATCTAGACGGAACTATGGCTACACCTTC
- few TRBJ1-1 TRBV12-3/TRBV12-4 CASTRNTEAFF TGTGCCAGCACCCGGAACACTGAAGCTTTCTTT
TRBD1 - TRBJ1-5 TRBV7-2 CASSATGVGNQPQHF TGTGCCAGCAGCGCCACAGGGGTCGGCAATCAGCCCCAGCATTTT
- - TRBJ1-1 TRBV5-1 CASSLGNTGSTEAFF TGCGCCAGCAGCCTGGGAAATACAGGGTCCACTGAAGCTTTCTTT
- few TRBJ1-1 TRBV29-1 CSVVRQWNTEAFF TGCAGCGTTGTTAGGCAATGGAACACTGAAGCTTTCTTT
- - TRBJ1-6 TRBV7-2 CASSSSYSPLHF TGTGCCAGCAGCTCCTCTTACTCACCCCTCCACTTT
- few TRBJ2-6 TRBV19 CASSRGSGANVLTF TGTGCCAGTAGCCGTGGCTCTGGGGCCAACGTCCTGACTTTC
- - TRBJ2-7 TRBV20-1 CSARTTRRTPYEQYF TGCAGTGCTAGAACGACCCGTAGGACACCCTACGAGCAGTACTTC
- many TRBJ2-3 TRBV29-1 CSVEAGRDTQYF TGCAGCGTTGAAGCGGGTAGAGATACGCAGTATTTT
- - TRBJ1-6 TRBV5-4 CASSFSVGGDSPLHF TGTGCCAGCAGCTTTTCAGTAGGGGGGGATTCACCCCTCCACTTT
- many TRBJ1-5 TRBV6-2/TRBV6-3 CASSYGRNSNQPQHF TGTGCCAGCAGTTATGGACGGAATAGCAATCAGCCCCAGCATTTT
- - TRBJ2-1 TRBV7-9 CASSLGNEQFF TGTGCCAGCAGCTTAGGGAATGAGCAGTTCTTC
TRBD2 - TRBJ2-3 TRBV12-3/TRBV12-4 CASSPGGGAGTDTQYF TGTGCCAGCAGCCCCGGCGGGGGGGCAGGCACAGATACGCAGTATTTT
- - TRBJ2-7 TRBV18 CASSPMGLQISYEQYF TGTGCCAGCTCACCTATGGGACTGCAGATCTCCTACGAGCAGTACTTC
- few TRBJ2-7 TRBV6-2/TRBV6-3 CASSNKLYEQYF TGTGCCAGCAGTAACAAACTCTACGAGCAGTACTTC
- few TRBJ2-3 TRBV4-3 CASRQGPSAMGDTQYF TGCGCCAGCAGGCAGGGTCCTAGTGCCATGGGAGATACGCAGTATTTT
- many TRBJ2-1 TRBV6-2/TRBV6-3 CASSYPPFGKEQFF TGTGCCAGCAGTTACCCACCGTTCGGAAAGGAGCAGTTCTTC
TRBD1 many TRBJ2-7 TRBV4-3 CASSHGWDSSYEQYF TGCGCCAGCAGCCACGGCTGGGACAGCTCCTACGAGCAGTACTTC
- - TRBJ2-3 TRBV4-3 CASSQDTGDFPPPYF TGCGCCAGCAGCCAAGATACTGGGGACTTTCCTCCGCCGTATTTT
TRBD1 few TRBJ1-2 TRBV6-5 CASSYISQGDIVYGYTF TGTGCCAGCAGTTACATCTCCCAGGGGGACATCGTTTATGGCTACACCTTC
- many TRBJ1-1 TRBV6-2/TRBV6-3 CASREGLTEAFF TGTGCCAGCAGAGAGGGGTTGACTGAAGCTTTCTTT
TRBD2 few TRBJ2-2 TRBV6-2/TRBV6-3 CASSYPGLAGGSNTGELFF TGTGCCAGCAGTTATCCCGGACTAGCGGGGGGCTCGAACACCGGGGAGCTGTTTTTT
TRBD1 many TRBJ1-4 TRBV20-1 CSARDPFLTGGMEKLFF TGCAGTGCTAGAGATCCGTTTTTGACAGGGGGGATGGAAAAACTGTTTTTT
TRBD1 many TRBJ2-1 TRBV12-5 CASGPGQGYNEQFF TGTGCTAGTGGTCCAGGACAGGGGTACAATGAGCAGTTCTTC
TRBD2 few TRBJ2-1 TRBV5-1 CASSLGLEGEQFF TGCGCCAGCAGCTTAGGACTAGAGGGTGAGCAGTTCTTC
- few TRBJ1-1 TRBV18 CASSEGLSTEAFF TGTGCCAGCTCTGAGGGGTTGAGCACTGAAGCTTTCTTT
- - TRBJ2-7 TRBV27 CASSSRGRYEQYF TGTGCCAGCAGTTCCCGCGGACGGTACGAGCAGTACTTC
- many TRBJ2-3 TRBV3-1 CASSQVADTQYF TGTGCCAGCAGCCAAGTCGCAGATACGCAGTATTTT
- - TRBJ2-1 TRBV3-1 CASSQEDRGFSRTNEQFF TGTGCCAGCAGCCAAGAGGACAGAGGTTTCAGCCGCACCAATGAGCAGTTCTTC
- - TRBJ2-4 TRBV12-3/TRBV12-4 CASSLTEAKNIQYF TGTGCCAGCAGTTTAACCGAGGCCAAAAACATTCAGTACTTC
- many TRBJ2-7 TRBV5-5 CASSPDGTYEQYF TGTGCCAGCAGCCCTGACGGGACCTACGAGCAGTACTTC
TRBD1 few TRBJ2-5 TRBV18 CASSPPTGWDQETQYF TGTGCCAGCTCACCACCGACAGGGTGGGACCAAGAGACCCAGTACTTC
- many TRBJ1-6 TRBV20-1 CSARDPVLSLAYNSPLHF TGCAGTGCTAGAGATCCCGTCCTCTCCCTGGCGTATAATTCACCCCTCCACTTT
- - TRBJ2-7 TRBV27 CASSPQGSHEQYF TGTGCCAGCAGTCCCCAAGGTTCCCACGAGCAGTACTTC
- - TRBJ1-1 TRBV7-9 CASSKMNTEAFF TGTGCCAGCAGTAAAATGAACACTGAAGCTTTCTTT
TRBD2 - TRBJ2-5 TRBV7-2 CASSLELAGPQETQYF TGTGCCAGCAGCTTAGAGCTAGCGGGACCGCAAGAGACCCAGTACTTC